This T cell receptor beta chain was profiled in a study of T cell repertoires in cytomegalovirus infection. With 2 bases clipped from V and 8 bases from J, the junction kept 13 bases outside the gene matches. The CDR3 contains 17 residues. Germline CDR1 reads LNHDA; CDR2 reads SQIVND (reference sequence). TCRdb reprocessed the reads with MiXCR, giving one entry per CDR3 protein. The sample carries 650,000 to 850,000 distinct CDR3 sequences, 25% to 35% recorded once. Concerning this clonotype: Its antigen is still unknown.

The TCR originated in a human donor in good health (CMV status not recorded). Some clones in this sample may be carry-over from other donors' samples. The specimen was cultured CD8+ T cells from PBMCs, collected from culture after CMV antigen stimulation. V gene TRBV19 combines with J gene TRBJ1-5; the match to TRBD1 covers 9 bases. The CDR3 loop is CASSIKGGQGFAKPQHF. The CDR3, as DNA: TGTGCCAGTAGTATAAAGGGGGGACAGGGCTTCGCTAAGCCCCAGCATTTT.